The sequence of this T cell receptor (beta chain) was determined in a study of PD-L1 blockade in urothelial cancer. The wider study: At 3 weeks (second dose) and 6 weeks after starting treatment, blood was analyzed. A median of about 140,000 T cells was found in the blood samples. Findings and limits, study-wide: Enhanced expansion of tumor-associated blood clones at 3 weeks characterized durable-benefit patients.

A word on this clone: Its antigen is not identified.

Templates that were synthetic TCR analogs were spiked into each PCR. Libraries were prepared by immunoSEQ multiplex PCR; TCRdb keeps only in-frame clonotypes and omits some of them. The repertoire holds approximately 45,000 clones, more than 75% seen once, with approximately 2% in the top ten. Regarding time point: pretreatment peripheral blood. CDR1 and CDR2 from the germline V gene are SEHNR and FQNEAQ (reference sequence). The V and J ends lost 3 bases and 4 bases respectively, with 15 bases between them. The CDR3 length is 15 residues. Source: PBMCs, taken around atezolizumab (anti-PD-L1) treatment. The chain couples TRBV7-9 to TRBJ1-1; unclear D gene. This TCR was recovered from a man aged 45 to 65 with urothelial cancer. The CDR3 here is CASSFATLRGTEAFF. The CDR3 DNA follows: TGTGCCAGCAGCTTCGCGACCCTTCGGGGCACTGAAGCTTTCTTT.